This entry lists 2 T cell receptor beta chains sequenced from one sample in a study of CD4 T cells in relation to SARS-CoV-2 and coronaviruses. Sequencing used immunoSEQ multiplex PCR; TCRdb keeps in-frame clones, though not all of them. The sample contains around 23,000 clones, about 70% of which appear only once. For these TCRs, the target antigens are not known. The unexposed donors gave CD4+ T cells in about 2011-2019, prior to COVID-19. Isolation of CD4+ T cells took place after roughly nine days in culture. The specimen sequenced was CD4+ T cells from PBMCs, cultured in vitro. The receptors stem from a human donor in good health.

This rearrangement joins TRBV7-3 to TRBJ2-2; D may be TRBD1 (6 bases). The CDR3 is 16 residues long. Germline values: CDR1 SGHTA, CDR2 FQGTGA. The ends were cut back, 0 bases at V and 7 bases at J, with 15 bases in the middle. CDR3 bases: TGTGCCAGCAGCTTAACAGGACAGAATCACATCGGGGAGCTGTTTTTT. Protein: CASSLTGQNHIGELFF. Full variable domain (rest looked up from reference TRBV7-3 and TRBJ2-2): GAGVSQTPSNKVTEKGKYVELRCDPISGHTALYWYRQSLGQGPEFLIYFQGTGAADDSGLPNDRFFAVRPEGSVSTLKIQRTERGDSAVYLCASSLTGQNHIGELFFGEGSRLTVL.

The rearrangement joins TRBV5-1 to TRBJ2-5; 9 bases are shared with TRBD2. V was pared by 3 bases and J by 2 bases, with 5 bases of the junction left unmatched. The germline CDR1 and CDR2 sequences are SGHRS and YFSETQ. The CDR3 runs to 15 residues. CDR3 sequence reads: CASSYGLALQETQYF. The CDR3 nucleotides read TGCGCCAGCAGCTACGGACTAGCGCTGCAAGAGACCCAGTACTTC.